The rows below give T cell receptor beta chains drawn from one sample of a study of CD8 T cells in ankylosing spondylitis. TCRdb passed the 5' RACE reads through MiXCR, listing each CDR3 protein once. The top ten clones hold about 7.1% of a sample with about 140,000 distinct CDR3 sequences, roughly 8.3% of them seen once. The sequenced sample consisted of synovial fluid, either unsorted or a sorted T cell fraction (not recorded which). The source is a male donor with ankylosing spondylitis. The CDR3 runs from the conserved cysteine through the conserved F or W. The order of the fields is J gene, clone size, V gene, D gene, CDR3 protein, CDR3 DNA. D genes are given only for firm matches. The size field is filled for only some rows; it gives once, few, many or a size class.

TRBJ2-3	many	TRBV4-2	NA	CASSPGAGATDTQYF	TGTGCCAGCAGCCCGGGGGCGGGGGCCACAGATACGCAGTATTTT
TRBJ2-1	NA	TRBV9	NA	CASSYGPGDEQFF	TGTGCCAGCAGCTATGGGCCTGGAGATGAGCAGTTCTTC
TRBJ2-7	many	TRBV5-1	NA	CASGRSGNYEQYF	TGCGCCAGCGGGAGGTCAGGGAACTACGAGCAGTACTTC
TRBJ2-3	NA	TRBV12-3/TRBV12-4	TRBD2	CASSPGLAETDTQYF	TGTGCCAGCAGTCCCGGACTAGCGGAAACAGATACGCAGTATTTT
TRBJ2-1	few	TRBV3-1	TRBD2	CASRMELAGDEQFF	TGTGCCAGCAGGATGGAACTAGCGGGGGATGAGCAGTTCTTC
TRBJ2-7	many	TRBV20-1	NA	CSAPGPPDPYEQYF	TGCAGTGCTCCCGGGCCCCCCGACCCCTACGAGCAGTACTTC
TRBJ1-1	many	TRBV6-1	NA	CASSPGPNTEAFF	TGTGCCAGCAGTCCCGGACCGAACACTGAAGCTTTCTTT
TRBJ2-7	many	TRBV13	NA	CASSFGPPNEQYF	TGTGCCAGCAGCTTCGGACCTCCGAACGAGCAGTACTTC
TRBJ2-4	many	TRBV18	TRBD1	CASSAAGTGKNIQYF	TGTGCCAGCTCGGCAGCCGGGACAGGGAAAAACATTCAGTACTTC
TRBJ2-3	NA	TRBV20-1	NA	CSARDQGRYTDTQYF	TGCAGTGCTAGAGATCAGGGAAGGTACACAGATACGCAGTATTTT
TRBJ2-5	many	TRBV5-1	NA	CASSWAPERETQYF	TGCGCCAGCAGCTGGGCCCCGGAAAGGGAGACCCAGTACTTC
TRBJ2-7	few	TRBV11-2	NA	CASSLEGAYEQYF	TGTGCCAGCAGCTTAGAGGGGGCCTACGAGCAGTACTTC
TRBJ2-3	many	TRBV11-2	NA	CASSLRASNTDTQYF	TGTGCCAGCAGCTTAAGGGCCAGTAACACAGATACGCAGTATTTT
TRBJ2-7	many	TRBV5-1	NA	CASSLEVSGPQYF	TGCGCCAGCAGCTTGGAGGTGAGCGGGCCGCAGTACTTC
TRBJ1-5	many	TRBV10-1	NA	CASSHSDQPQHF	TGCGCCAGCAGTCACAGCGATCAGCCCCAGCATTTT
TRBJ2-7	NA	TRBV5-8	NA	CASRPRGGEGYEQYF	TGTGCCAGCAGACCCAGGGGGGGCGAAGGATACGAGCAGTACTTC
TRBJ2-1	NA	TRBV6-4	TRBD2	CASSDQLAGEDEQFF	TGTGCCAGCAGTGACCAACTAGCGGGAGAGGATGAGCAGTTCTTC
TRBJ1-2	few	TRBV18	NA	CASSPQNRNYGYTF	TGTGCCAGCTCACCACAGAACAGGAACTATGGCTACACCTTC
TRBJ2-5	many	TRBV6-5	NA	CASSYNRGGGQRETQYF	TGTGCCAGCAGTTACAATCGCGGGGGAGGACAGAGGGAGACCCAGTACTTC
TRBJ2-5	NA	TRBV20-1	TRBD2	CSVWLAGGGAQETQYF	TGCAGTGTTTGGCTAGCGGGGGGCGGCGCCCAAGAGACCCAGTACTTC
TRBJ2-5	many	TRBV24-1	NA	CAFQETQYF	TGTGCCTTTCAAGAGACCCAGTACTTC
TRBJ1-2	many	TRBV29-1	TRBD1	CSGVGGQPYGYTF	TGCAGCGGGGTTGGGGGACAGCCCTATGGCTACACCTTC
TRBJ2-3	many	TRBV20-1	NA	CSAAIRGRPADTQYF	TGCAGTGCCGCAATCCGGGGGCGCCCCGCAGATACGCAGTATTTT
TRBJ1-2	NA	TRBV18	NA	CASSPSPNYGYTF	TGTGCCAGCTCACCTTCTCCTAACTATGGCTACACCTTC
TRBJ2-2	NA	TRBV24-1	NA	CATRDINTGELFF	TGTGCCACCCGGGACATAAACACCGGGGAGCTGTTTTTT
TRBJ2-3	few	TRBV2	NA	CASSRDLLDTQYF	TGTGCCAGCAGCCGGGACCTCTTAGATACGCAGTATTTT
TRBJ1-2	few	TRBV21-1	NA	CASSKAQAAYGYTF	TGTGCCAGCAGCAAAGCGCAGGCAGCCTATGGCTACACCTTC
TRBJ1-5	NA	TRBV27	NA	CASSLLGQGPNQPQHF	TGTGCCAGCAGTTTATTAGGCCAGGGTCCCAATCAGCCCCAGCATTTT
TRBJ2-1	NA	TRBV4-3	NA	CASSQSGGNKADEQFF	TGCGCCAGCAGCCAATCAGGCGGGAACAAAGCGGATGAGCAGTTCTTC
TRBJ1-4	NA	TRBV7-9	NA	CASRRATNEKLFF	TGTGCCAGTCGACGGGCAACTAATGAAAAACTGTTTTTT
TRBJ2-3	NA	TRBV5-4	NA	CASSLRGGGTVGLEALGTDTQYF	TGTGCCAGCAGCTTGAGGGGAGGTGGGACCGTTGGGCTAGAAGCCCTAGGGACAGATACGCAGTATTTT
TRBJ1-3	NA	TRBV5-1	NA	CASRDSSGGNTIYF	TGCGCCAGCAGGGACTCCAGCGGGGGAAACACCATATATTTT
TRBJ2-1	NA	TRBV5-6	TRBD2	CASSLVGRDEQFF	TGTGCCAGCAGCTTGGTAGGGAGGGATGAGCAGTTCTTC
TRBJ1-5	NA	TRBV3-1	NA	CASSQAGHNQPQHF	TGTGCCAGCAGCCAGGCGGGACACAATCAGCCCCAGCATTTT
TRBJ2-3	few	TRBV28	TRBD2	CASSPGTSGGGSTDTQYF	TGTGCCAGCAGCCCGGGGACTAGCGGGGGGGGTAGCACAGATACGCAGTATTTT
TRBJ2-1	few	TRBV2	NA	CASSELGGNEQFF	TGTGCCAGCAGTGAACTAGGGGGCAATGAGCAGTTCTTC
TRBJ2-2	few	TRBV20-1	NA	CSARDRRDGELFF	TGCAGTGCTAGAGATCGCCGGGATGGGGAGCTGTTTTTT
TRBJ2-5	few	TRBV7-9	NA	CASSQSTWEETQYF	TGTGCCAGCAGCCAGTCGACTTGGGAAGAGACCCAGTACTTC
TRBJ2-1	NA	TRBV6-5	TRBD1	CASSYLTGVNEQFF	TGTGCCAGCAGTTACTTAACAGGGGTCAATGAGCAGTTCTTC
TRBJ1-5	many	TRBV20-1	NA	CSAREGVQPQHF	TGCAGTGCTAGAGAAGGGGTTCAGCCCCAGCATTTT
TRBJ1-1	NA	TRBV7-9	NA	CASSLFTENTEAFF	TGTGCCAGCAGCTTATTTACGGAGAACACTGAAGCTTTCTTT
TRBJ2-7	many	TRBV20-1	TRBD2	CSARDPRLAGSDEQYF	TGCAGTGCTAGAGATCCTAGACTAGCGGGATCGGACGAGCAGTACTTC
TRBJ2-5	few	TRBV27	TRBD1	CASSWDRGGETQYF	TGTGCCAGCAGCTGGGACAGGGGAGGGGAGACCCAGTACTTC
TRBJ2-2	NA	TRBV27	NA	CASSVEYGAYTGELFF	TGTGCCAGCAGCGTAGAGTACGGGGCCTACACCGGGGAGCTGTTTTTT
TRBJ1-5	many	TRBV19	NA	CASSNRAARPQHF	TGTGCCAGTAGTAATCGGGCGGCTCGACCCCAGCATTTT
TRBJ2-1	many	TRBV6-2/TRBV6-3	TRBD2	CASSSGLAVGYEQFF	TGTGCCAGCAGTTCCGGACTAGCGGTAGGCTATGAGCAGTTCTTC
TRBJ2-3	few	TRBV6-1	TRBD2	CASSEIVSGGRDTQYF	TGTGCCAGCAGTGAAATTGTTAGCGGGGGTCGAGATACGCAGTATTTT
TRBJ1-1	many	TRBV5-6	NA	CASSLTGRTEAFF	TGTGCCAGCAGCTTGACAGGGCGCACTGAAGCTTTCTTT
TRBJ2-1	NA	TRBV12-3/TRBV12-4	TRBD2	CTISSRGLYGRAGDEQFF	TGTACCATCAGTTCCCGGGGACTATACGGGAGGGCGGGCGATGAGCAGTTCTTC
TRBJ1-2	medium-sized	TRBV4-3	TRBD1	CASSQQTGIGYGYTF	TGCGCCAGCAGCCAACAGACAGGGATAGGCTATGGCTACACCTTC
TRBJ2-2	few	TRBV5-1	TRBD2	CASSREAGGASGELFF	TGCGCCAGCAGCCGGGAAGCCGGGGGGGCCTCCGGGGAGCTGTTTTTT
TRBJ2-7	many	TRBV5-5	NA	CASSLASGSSYEQYF	TGTGCCAGCAGCTTGGCCTCAGGTAGCTCCTACGAGCAGTACTTC
TRBJ1-2	few	TRBV6-5	NA	CASSYLAGGGYGYTF	TGTGCCAGCAGTTACTTGGCGGGGGGTGGGTATGGCTACACCTTC
TRBJ1-6	many	TRBV11-2	NA	CASSPTEASPLHF	TGTGCCAGCAGCCCAACAGAAGCCTCACCCCTCCACTTT
TRBJ2-1	many	TRBV15	NA	CATSRDTGTNEQFF	TGTGCCACCAGCAGAGATACCGGGACCAATGAGCAGTTCTTC
TRBJ2-6	NA	TRBV30	TRBD2	CAWGVGRVSGANVLTF	TGTGCCTGGGGAGTCGGGAGGGTCTCTGGGGCCAACGTCCTGACTTTC
TRBJ2-1	few	TRBV14	NA	CASSQVRARDEQFF	TGTGCCAGCAGCCAAGTACGGGCTAGGGATGAGCAGTTCTTC
TRBJ2-5	many	TRBV6-2/TRBV6-3	NA	CASGSIGTVEETQYF	TGTGCCAGCGGATCTATAGGGACGGTAGAAGAGACCCAGTACTTC